In its sample, the clone carrying this T cell receptor beta chain was seen once. Data came from immunoSEQ multiplex PCR; TCRdb stores just in-frame clones and leaves some out. This sample has around 99,000 clones, with roughly 92% found just once. This CDR3 is built from 15 residues. V was trimmed by 4 bases and J by 2 bases, leaving 16 bases between them. The germline gives CDR1 SGHDT, CDR2 YYEEEE. The sample originates from a study of T cell changes during pregnancy in multiple sclerosis. This chain joins TRBV5-6 and TRBJ2-7, with D possibly matching TRBD1 (6 bases). The receptor was isolated from a female donor with multiple sclerosis, enrolled in a pregnancy study. This specimen consisted of peripheral blood, obtained in the first trimester of pregnancy. In DNA form, the CDR3 reads TGTGCCAGCAGCGCACAGGGTATGGGGGCCTACGAGCAGTACTTC. Translation: CASSAQGMGAYEQYF.